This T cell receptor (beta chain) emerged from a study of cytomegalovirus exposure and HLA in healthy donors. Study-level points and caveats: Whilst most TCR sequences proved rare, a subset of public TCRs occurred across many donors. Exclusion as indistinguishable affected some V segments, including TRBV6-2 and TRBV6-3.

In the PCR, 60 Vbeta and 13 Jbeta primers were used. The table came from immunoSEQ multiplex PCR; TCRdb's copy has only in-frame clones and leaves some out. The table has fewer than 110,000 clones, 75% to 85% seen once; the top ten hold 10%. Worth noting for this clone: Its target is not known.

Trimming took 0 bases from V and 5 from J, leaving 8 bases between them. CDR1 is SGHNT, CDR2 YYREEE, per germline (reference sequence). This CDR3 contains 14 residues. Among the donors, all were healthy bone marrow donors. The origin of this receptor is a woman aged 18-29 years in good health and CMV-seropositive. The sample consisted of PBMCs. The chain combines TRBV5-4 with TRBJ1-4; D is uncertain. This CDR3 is CASSLEPTNEKLFF. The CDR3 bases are TGTGCCAGCAGCTTGGAGCCGACAAATGAAAAACTGTTTTTT.